Below, 21 T cell receptor beta chains from the same sample are listed, as sequenced in a study of PD-1 blockade in classical Hodgkin lymphoma (dated by TCRdb to 2019 to 2021). The receptor library was made with the immunoSEQ multiplex PCR assay. Entries here come from immuneACCESS through TCRdb and include only in-frame sequences with V and J called. Some clones fail to appear in such tables; in the studies checked, an unresolved V gene covers under half of the shortfall, and the cause of the remainder is unknown. The sample table shows about 86,000 clones, and roughly 87% are seen once. Around a tenth of the sample comes from the top ten. This specimen's time point label, interpreted: cycle 2 day 1 (C2D1) of nivolumab. Every trial patient had relapsed following autologous stem cell transplantation, and prior brentuximab vedotin exposure was what differed among cohorts A, B and C. Sequenced material: peripheral blood mononuclear cells (PBMCs), taken before the second cycle of nivolumab. Receptors originate from a human donor with classical Hodgkin lymphoma.

The chain couples TRBV28 to TRBJ2-7; D perhaps matches TRBD1 (6 bases). Trimming shortened V by 1 base and J by 2 bases, and 12 bases separated the two germline ends. CDR1 is MDHEN and CDR2 is SYDVKM in the germline V gene. The CDR3 loop spans 15 amino acids. This CDR3 is CASSLLSGQTYEQYF. In nucleotides, the CDR3 is TGTGCCAGCAGTTTATTGTCCGGACAGACCTACGAGCAGTACTTC.

This clone was observed a single time. The chain combines TRBV7-3 with TRBJ2-1; TRBD2 agrees at 9 bases. The CDR3 is 14 residues long. V lost 3 bases to trimming and J lost 4 bases; unmatched junction nucleotides: 1. From germline, CDR1 is SGHTA and CDR2 FQGTGA. The CDR3 here is CASSLAGGYNEQFF. The CDR3 DNA sequence: TGTGCCAGCAGCTTGGCGGGAGGGTACAATGAGCAGTTCTTC.

V gene TRBV29-1 combines with J gene TRBJ2-3, with 7 bases lining up with TRBD1. This CDR3 is built from 12 residues. J was trimmed by 8 bases and V by 6 bases; bases with no gene match: 8. From germline, CDR1 is SQVTM and CDR2 ANQGSEA. The CDR3 reads CSVTDRTGTQYF. DNA for the CDR3: TGCAGCGTAACGGACAGGACGGGTACGCAGTATTTT.

The chain is built from TRBV18 and TRBJ1-6; TRBD1 matches at 10 bases. Trimming cost V 6 bases and J 7 bases; bases outside gene matches: 9. The CDR3 is made up of 16 amino acids. Germline V gives CDR1 KGHSH, CDR2 LQKENI. CDR3 sequence: CASSPAGTGVNSPLHF. CDR3 in DNA: TGTGCCAGCTCCCCGGCTGGGACAGGGGTAAATTCACCCCTCCACTTT.

This chain links TRBV18 with TRBJ2-2, with TRBD1 matching 7 bases. The germline gives CDR1 KGHSH, CDR2 LQKENI. This CDR3 region has 15 residues. With 3 bases clipped from V and 1 base from J, the junction kept 2 bases outside the gene matches. The CDR3 sequence is CASSPGTVNTGELFF. The CDR3 DNA reads as TGTGCCAGCTCACCCGGGACAGTGAACACCGGGGAGCTGTTTTTT.

The chain carries TRBV6-5 and TRBJ1-3; 7 bases map to TRBD1. In germline, CDR1 is MNHEY, CDR2 SVGAGI. CDR3 length: 16 amino acids. With 0 bases clipped from V and 4 bases from J, the junction kept 6 bases outside the gene matches. This CDR3 is CASSYSTGFEGNTIYF. The CDR3 DNA is TGTGCCAGCAGTTACTCGACAGGGTTTGAAGGAAACACCATATATTTT.

This chain uses TRBV7-9 with TRBJ2-7, with D perhaps matching TRBD1 (5 bases). Germline V gives CDR1 SEHNR, CDR2 FQNEAQ (reference sequence). Between the trimmed V and J ends, which lost 5 bases and 3 bases, there was a span of 11 bases. The CDR3 contains 13 residues. This chain's CDR3 is CASSPVDSYEQYF. CDR3 coding DNA: TGTGCCAGCAGCCCCGTCGACAGCTACGAGCAGTACTTC.

Details on this clone: The junction departs from the called germline gene at one end, perhaps through a read error. The chain recombines TRBV29-1 with TRBJ1-2; no definite D call. This CDR3 is built from 11 residues. CDR1 and CDR2 from the germline V gene are SQVTM and ANQGSEA. CDR3 loop: CSVEDPYGYTF. CDR3 DNA sequence: TGCAGCGTAGAAGATCCCTATGGCTACACCTTC.

This clone appeared a few times. The chain couples TRBV30 to TRBJ1-3; D remains unclear. This CDR3 has 13 amino acids. Germline CDR1 reads GTSNPN; CDR2 reads SVGIG (reference sequence). The V end was cut by 5 bases, the J end by 0 bases, with 8 bases between. This chain's CDR3 is CAWGLSSGNTIYF. Here the CDR3 DNA reads TGTGCCTGGGGACTTAGCTCTGGAAACACCATATATTTT. Based on the CDR3 plus reference TRBV30 and TRBJ1-3, the full variable domain is SQTIHQWPATLVQPVGSPLSLECTVEGTSNPNLYWYRQAAGRGLQLLFYSVGIGQISSEVPQNLSASRPQDRQFILSSKKLLLSDSGFYLCAWGLSSGNTIYFGEGSWLTVV.

This clone was observed a single time. V and J are TRBV30 and TRBJ1-5; no clear D. Per germline, CDR1 GTSNPN and CDR2 SVGIG (reference sequence). Deletions cut 5 bases from V and 4 bases from J, with 15 bases between. The CDR3 sequence is 14 residues long. CDR3 sequence reads: CAWDATSKNQPQHF. In DNA form, the CDR3 reads TGTGCCTGGGATGCAACGTCCAAAAATCAGCCCCAGCATTTT.

The rearrangement joins TRBV10-1 to TRBJ2-2, with a possible D match to TRBD1 (6 bases). CDR1 is WNHNN and CDR2 is SYGVQD in the germline V gene (reference sequence). This CDR3 contains 14 residues. Trimming cost V 6 bases and J 9 bases, with 17 bases left between them. In DNA form, the CDR3 reads TGCGCCAGCAGCAGGACAGAAGGACGCCGGGAGCTGTTTTTT. It codes for CASSRTEGRRELFF.

The gene calls are TRBV7-2 and TRBJ2-1; no clear D. Germline lookup yields CDR1 SGHTA and CDR2 FQGNSA. V was shortened by 5 bases and J by 7 bases, with 18 bases between the two germline ends. The CDR3 covers 15 residues. The CDR3 DNA reads as TGTGCCAGCAGCAAGGACCCAACCGTACGGAATGAGCAGTTCTTC. Protein product: CASSKDPTVRNEQFF. Looking up the rest from reference TRBV7-2 and TRBJ2-1 gives the full variable domain: GAGVSQSPSNKVTEKGKDVELRCDPISGHTALYWYRQSLGQGLEFLIYFQGNSAPDKSGLPSDRFSAERTGGSVSTLTIQRTQQEDSAVYLCASSKDPTVRNEQFFGPGTRLTVL.

The rearrangement links TRBV28 to TRBJ1-5; the D is unclear. The CDR3 length is 14 residues. Germline V lookup: CDR1 MDHEN, CDR2 SYDVKM. V was clipped by 7 bases and J by 6 bases, with 16 bases between them. CDR3 in amino acids: CASNALDWSQPQHF. In DNA form, the CDR3 reads TGTGCCAGCAACGCACTCGATTGGAGTCAGCCCCAGCATTTT.

This rearrangement joins TRBV23-1 to TRBJ2-3; D is undetermined. TRBV23-1 is labeled an ORF, and its function is uncertain. The length of the CDR3 is 14 residues. The V and J ends lost 0 bases and 6 bases respectively, with 10 bases between them. This CDR3 reads CASSQSPSEDTQYF. The CDR3, as DNA: TGCGCCAGCAGTCAATCCCCGTCGGAGGATACGCAGTATTTT.

The rearrangement links TRBV27 to TRBJ2-1; D is unclear. The germline V gene encodes CDR1 MNHEY and CDR2 SMNVEV (reference sequence). This CDR3 comprises 14 residues. The germline V and J ends were trimmed by 6 bases and 4 bases, with 13 bases remaining between them. The CDR3 DNA follows: TGTGCCAGCAGCGTCGGCGCAGATTACAATGAGCAGTTCTTC. Translation gives CASSVGADYNEQFF.

V usage is TRBV10-3 and J usage is TRBJ2-2, with D possibly matching TRBD1 (5 bases). The CDR3 is 17 amino acids. Germline CDR1 ENHRY, CDR2 SYGVKD. V was trimmed by 4 bases and J by 6 bases, leaving 21 bases between them. The CDR3 coding sequence is TGTGCCATCAGTGCCGCAAGAGTTCCGGCAGGGTCCGGGGAGCTGTTTTTT. This encodes CAISAARVPAGSGELFF.

V gene TRBV5-4 combines with J gene TRBJ1-4, with D uncertain. V dropped 2 bases and J dropped 5 bases, with 10 bases sitting between them. The germline gives CDR1 SGHNT, CDR2 YYREEE (reference sequence). The CDR3 consists of 14 residues. The CDR3, as DNA: TGTGCCAGCAGCTTATCGGCAGCGAATGAAAAACTGTTTTTT. Amino acids: CASSLSAANEKLFF.

The chain recombines TRBV25-1 with TRBJ2-5, with D maybe TRBD2 (6 bases). The CDR3 sequence is 14 residues long. Trimming removed 1 base at V and 5 bases at J, with 11 bases between. Germline V gene sequence: CDR1 MGHDK, CDR2 SYGVNS. In DNA form, the CDR3 reads TGTGCCAGCAGTGAATTCTGGGGGAGGGAGACCCAGTACTTC. The encoded protein is CASSEFWGRETQYF. The variable domain in full, completed from reference TRBV25-1 and TRBJ2-5, reads EADIYQTPRYLVIGTGKKITLECSQTMGHDKMYWYQQDPGMELHLIHYSYGVNSTEKGDLSSESTVSRIRTEHFPLTLESARPSHTSQYLCASSEFWGRETQYFGPGTRLLVL.

This clone was recorded only once. V gene TRBV11-2 combines with J gene TRBJ2-3, with 9 bases fitting TRBD2. Looked up from germline, CDR1 is SGHAT and CDR2 is FQNNGV. J gave up 5 bases and V 6 bases, and 6 bases lay outside the gene matches. This CDR3 is 14 amino acids long. This chain's CDR3 is CASSIAGVGDTQYF. CDR3 sequence (DNA): TGTGCCAGCAGTATAGCGGGAGTTGGAGATACGCAGTATTTT.

J is TRBJ2-1 and V is TRBV5-4, with 8 bases fitting TRBD2. V shed 5 bases, J shed 4 bases, and the junction held 11 bases outside the gene matches. The CDR3 contains 16 residues. CDR1 and CDR2 (germline): SGHNT, YYREEE (reference sequence). CDR3 in amino acids: CASSISTGGPYNEQFF. CDR3 nucleotide sequence: TGTGCCAGCAGTATCTCCACGGGGGGGCCATACAATGAGCAGTTCTTC.

This clone was seen a handful of times. The chain couples TRBV10-3 to TRBJ2-7; D unresolved. Germline V gives CDR1 ENHRY, CDR2 SYGVKD. This CDR3 is built from 14 residues. Trimming took off 9 bases at V and 0 bases at J, with 15 bases between the two ends. CDR3 DNA sequence: TGTGCCATGGCGAGTGGGCTCAGCTCCTACGAGCAGTACTTC. It encodes CAMASGLSSYEQYF.